Listed below are T cell receptor beta chains from one sample, sequenced in a study of cytomegalovirus exposure and HLA in healthy donors. The method was immunoSEQ multiplex PCR; TCRdb's version includes in-frame clones alone and lacks a portion of them. The data contain about 110,000 clones, 75% to 80% of them singletons. The sequencing sample was made of PBMCs. These receptors were taken from a woman aged 25 to 39 in good health and CMV-seronegative. Each CDR3 is given with its conserved first and last residue. Each record gives: J gene, V gene, CDR3 protein.

>TRBJ1-4|TRBV6-5
CASSYSGERGKLFF
>TRBJ2-1|TRBV4-3
CASSQDVELSSYNEQFF
>TRBJ1-6|TRBV29-1
CSVDGTGIFPLSSYNSPLHF
>TRBJ2-7|TRBV14
CASSPRDSYSYEQYF
>TRBJ2-1|TRBV9
CASSVGFSGSLNEQFF
>TRBJ2-1|TRBV5-4
CASSLEALGQSYNEQFF
>TRBJ2-6|TRBV4-1
CASSQLSSGANVLTF
>TRBJ1-2|TRBV9
CASSLLGGLGGYTF
>TRBJ2-5|TRBV7-9
CASSFPPGRDQETQYF
>TRBJ2-4|TRBV30
CAWSGWEGKNIQYF
>TRBJ2-2|TRBV4-1
CASSPWGSGRANTGELFF
>TRBJ1-1|TRBV7-2
CASSFPGGTEAFF
>TRBJ2-2|TRBV19
CASSPGVVTGELFF
>TRBJ1-6|TRBV4-3
CASSQVSWTGNNSPLHF
>TRBJ1-3|TRBV7-2
CASSFRFLQGSSGNTIYF
>TRBJ2-7|TRBV11-3
CASSSDSSSYEQYF
>TRBJ2-7|TRBV7-9
CASSFADRDYEQYF
>TRBJ2-2|TRBV5-4
CASSLASPGVYTGELFF
>TRBJ1-2|TRBV4-3
CASSQATARGEEFNGYTF